This is a list of T cell receptor beta chains from one sample in a study of blood T cell repertoires in COVID-19. Sequenced by immunoSEQ multiplex PCR; TCRdb stores in-frame clones only, minus some. The repertoire holds about 120,000 clones, 70% to 90% seen once, with approximately 3.6% in the top ten. Sequenced: peripheral blood. The receptors here all came from a man aged 40-55 years with acute or convalescent COVID-19. Both conserved end residues are part of each CDR3. D genes are given only for firm matches. Size tells how often a clone was seen (once, few, many) or the class of an expanded clone, and some rows leave it out.

v_call	d_call	j_call	clone_size	cdr3_nt	cdr3_aa
TRBV5-1	.	TRBJ1-5	.	TGCGCCAGCAGCTTGGCGGGGGAGGGCAATCAGCCCCAGCATTTT	CASSLAGEGNQPQHF
TRBV7-8	TRBD2	TRBJ2-7	.	TGTGCCAGCAGCTTAGGTCCTAGCGGGGGCTACGAGCAGTACTTC	CASSLGPSGGYEQYF
TRBV7-9	.	TRBJ2-7	few	TGTGCCAGCAGCTCGACTAGCTACGAGCAGTACTTC	CASSSTSYEQYF
TRBV12-3/TRBV12-4	TRBD1	TRBJ1-4	.	TGTGCCAGCAGTACGGGACAGCGGGAAAAACTGTTTTTT	CASSTGQREKLFF
TRBV18	TRBD1	TRBJ1-1	once	TGTGCCAGCTCACTCTCACCGGGACAGGGACTTTCAGCTTTCTTT	CASSLSPGQGLSAFF
TRBV24-1	.	TRBJ2-3	.	TGTGCCACCAGTGGGCAAACAGGGCCTAGCACAGATACGCAGTATTTT	CATSGQTGPSTDTQYF
TRBV29-1	TRBD1	TRBJ2-5	.	TGCAGCGTTGAACCAAGACAGGGGCCGGATCGGACCCAGTACTTC	CSVEPRQGPDRTQYF
TRBV27	.	TRBJ1-5	.	TGTGCCAGCAGTTGGGGCGGCGGGGCTGGTCAGCCCCAGCATTTT	CASSWGGGAGQPQHF
TRBV24-1	.	TRBJ2-2	.	TGTGCCACCAGTGATTTAAGTAAGGACCCCCGGGGGAACACCGGGGAGCTGTTTTTT	CATSDLSKDPRGNTGELFF
TRBV28	.	TRBJ2-5	.	TGTGCCAGCAGTTTTACAGGGCAAGAGACCCAGTACTTC	CASSFTGQETQYF
TRBV2	TRBD1	TRBJ1-6	.	TGTGCCAGCAGTGTTGCGACAGGGAGGAATTCACCCCTCCACTTT	CASSVATGRNSPLHF
TRBV7-2	TRBD1	TRBJ1-5	.	TGTGCCAGCAGCTTAGAGGTACAGGGGTTTGGACAGCCCCAGCATTTT	CASSLEVQGFGQPQHF
TRBV19	.	TRBJ2-2	.	TGTGCCAGTACCCCGACTAGCCAGGGGACCGGGGAGCTGTTTTTT	CASTPTSQGTGELFF
TRBV27	.	TRBJ1-5	.	TGTGCCAGCAGTTTATCGTTCATTAGCAATCAGCCCCAGCATTTT	CASSLSFISNQPQHF
TRBV5-4	TRBD2	TRBJ2-2	.	TGTGCCAGCAGCAAGGCCATCAGCGGGGGTTTCTCCGGGGAGCTGTTTTTT	CASSKAISGGFSGELFF
TRBV25-1	.	TRBJ2-3	.	TGTGCCAGCATAGGGAGTGGTACGCAGTATTTT	CASIGSGTQYF
TRBV27	.	TRBJ2-7	.	TGTGCCAGCAGTTTATCGTTCGGTGTCTACGAGCAGTACTTC	CASSLSFGVYEQYF
TRBV5-1	TRBD1	TRBJ1-4	.	TGCGCCAGCAGCCCGGACAGGATGGCTAATGAAAAACTGTTTTTT	CASSPDRMANEKLFF
TRBV4-1	.	TRBJ1-1	.	TGCGCCAGCAGCCCCTATTACAGGAGGGCGGGCGACACTGAAGCTTTCTTT	CASSPYYRRAGDTEAFF
TRBV2	TRBD2	TRBJ2-7	.	TGTGCCAGCAGTGCCCTAGCGGGGACCTACGAGCAGTACTTC	CASSALAGTYEQYF
TRBV3-1/TRBV3-2	.	TRBJ1-1	few	TGTGCCAGCAGCCCGACGGACTCCGCGCCTGAAGCTTTCTTT	CASSPTDSAPEAFF
TRBV7-9	TRBD1	TRBJ2-3	few	TGTGCCAGCAGCTCACCCCCGGGACAGGGATTCACAGATACGCAGTATTTT	CASSSPPGQGFTDTQYF
TRBV5-1	.	TRBJ2-3	.	TGCGCCAGCAGCTTACTAGAGGGGGGGAGCACAGATACGCAGTATTTT	CASSLLEGGSTDTQYF
TRBV24-1	.	TRBJ2-3	.	TGTGCCACCAGTGATTCAGCCGGGGGTAGCACAGATACGCAGTATTTT	CATSDSAGGSTDTQYF
TRBV4-3	.	TRBJ2-7	.	TGCGCCAGCAGCCAAGAACTCTCCTACGAGCAGTACTTC	CASSQELSYEQYF
TRBV5-4	TRBD1	TRBJ2-7	.	TGTGCCAGCAGCCCCGGGACAGTTGTACGCTCCTACGAGCAGTACTTC	CASSPGTVVRSYEQYF